Each of the 25 T cell receptor beta chains below was sequenced from the same sample in a study of cytomegalovirus exposure and HLA in healthy donors. PCR was performed using 60 Vbeta and 13 Jbeta primers. TCRdb keeps only in-frame clones here, not all; method: immunoSEQ multiplex PCR. The profile shows 230,000 or so clones, around 90% of them singletons. The specimen sequenced was PBMCs. These receptor sequences come from a girl aged 2-9 years in good health and CMV-seronegative.

The rearrangement joins TRBV9 to TRBJ2-2; TRBD1 matches at 7 bases. Germline CDR1 SGDLS, CDR2 YYNGEE. The CDR3 has 14 residues. V trimming: 4 bases; J trimming: 6 bases; junction bases outside the gene matches: 6. In DNA, the CDR3 is TGTGCCAGCAGCCCACCGGACAGGCCCGGGGAGCTGTTTTTT. Translating it yields CASSPPDRPGELFF.

This clone was counted only a few times. The chain uses TRBV19 and TRBJ1-1, with D perhaps matching TRBD1 (5 bases). Germline V lookup: CDR1 LNHDA, CDR2 SQIVND (reference sequence). The V end was cut by 5 bases, the J end by 6 bases, with 19 bases between. The CDR3 loop spans 15 amino acids. CDR3 sequence: CASSDQPGTGAEAFF. The CDR3 DNA reads as TGTGCCAGTAGTGACCAGCCCGGGACGGGGGCTGAAGCTTTCTTT.

The rearrangement uses TRBV5-8 and TRBJ1-5; D gene uncertain. The CDR3 is made up of 14 amino acids. Germline CDR1 is SGHTS and CDR2 is YDEGEE. V was shortened by 6 bases and J by 6 bases, with 16 bases between the two germline ends. Here the CDR3 reads CASIMLGSIQPQHF. DNA for the CDR3: TGTGCCAGCATCATGCTAGGGAGTATTCAGCCCCAGCATTTT.

This clone was detected a few times. The chain links TRBV10-1 to TRBJ1-1, with D uncertain. Germline CDR1 reads WNHNN; CDR2 reads SYGVQD (reference sequence). The length of the CDR3 is 13 residues. Trimming pared 4 bases from V and 0 bases from J, leaving 6 bases between. CDR3 amino acids: CASSGHMNTEAFF. Here the CDR3 DNA reads TGCGCCAGCAGTGGACACATGAACACTGAAGCTTTCTTT.

The chain employs TRBV30 and TRBJ1-2; no definite D call. CDR1 and CDR2 (germline): GTSNPN, SVGIG (reference sequence). V was pared by 0 bases and J by 8 bases, with 7 bases between. This CDR3 contains 11 residues. This CDR3 is CAWSVLKGYTF. DNA for the CDR3: TGTGCCTGGAGTGTACTGAAGGGCTACACCTTC.

The chain combines TRBV7-9 with TRBJ2-3, with D perhaps TRBD1 (6 bases). The CDR3 is 16 amino acids. With 2 bases removed from V and 0 bases from J, the gap between germline ends came to 12 bases. The germline V gene encodes CDR1 SEHNR and CDR2 FQNEAQ (reference sequence). CDR3 loop: CASSLFTGTSTDTQYF. CDR3 nucleotides: TGTGCCAGCAGCTTATTCACCGGGACAAGCACAGATACGCAGTATTTT.

CDR3 nucleotides: TGTGCCAGCAGGCCGGGGGTTAGCAATCAGCCCCAGCATTTT. Translating gives CASRPGVSNQPQHF. The chain uses TRBV27 and TRBJ1-5; the D gene is possibly TRBD1 (5 bases). V gave up 6 bases and J gave up 0 bases, with 9 bases separating them. CDR3 length: 14 amino acids. The germline gives CDR1 MNHEY, CDR2 SMNVEV (reference sequence).

The rearrangement uses TRBV11-2 and TRBJ1-1; possible D gene TRBD1, 5 bases. The germline V and J ends were trimmed by 3 bases and 0 bases, with 11 bases remaining between them. The CDR3 covers 15 residues. Per the germline V gene, CDR1 is SGHAT and CDR2 is FQNNGV. The CDR3 loop reads CASSLLQGMNTEAFF. The CDR3 coding sequence is TGTGCCAGCAGCTTGCTTCAGGGAATGAACACTGAAGCTTTCTTT. Filled out from reference TRBV11-2 and TRBJ1-1, the complete variable domain reads EAGVAQSPRYKIIEKRQSVAFWCNPISGHATLYWYQQILGQGPKLLIQFQNNGVVDDSQLPKDRFSAERLKGVDSTLKIQPAKLEDSAVYLCASSLLQGMNTEAFFGQGTRLTVV.

This clone was observed once. This rearrangement joins TRBV29-1 to TRBJ1-3; the D gene is possibly TRBD1 (5 bases). V gave up 7 bases and J gave up 2 bases, with 9 bases separating them. The CDR3 length is 12 residues. The germline CDR1 and CDR2 sequences are SQVTM and ANQGSEA. CDR3 loop: CSGAGAGNTIYF. The CDR3 nucleotides are TGCAGCGGGGCGGGGGCTGGAAACACCATATATTTT.

J is TRBJ2-3 and V is TRBV7-3, with D possibly TRBD2 on 6 matching bases. From germline, CDR1 is SGHTA and CDR2 FQGTGA. The CDR3 has 16 amino acids. V was cut by 0 bases and J by 4 bases, with 14 bases left in between. This CDR3 reads CASSLTPVGGPDTQYF. DNA of the CDR3: TGTGCCAGCAGCTTAACTCCGGTGGGGGGACCAGATACGCAGTATTTT.

V is TRBV29-1 and J is TRBJ1-2, with D perhaps matching TRBD1 (5 bases). Germline assignment: CDR1 SQVTM and CDR2 ANQGSEA. Deletions cut 4 bases from V and 5 bases from J, with 11 bases between. This CDR3 is 12 amino acids long. CDR3 DNA sequence: TGCAGCGTTGTTGGGCAGGGATATGGCTACACCTTC. Its translation: CSVVGQGYGYTF.

The V gene is TRBV11-2, the J gene TRBJ2-7, with D perhaps matching TRBD2 (7 bases). V shed 1 base and J shed 0 bases, with 22 bases lying between them. The CDR3 is 19 amino acids. Germline V CDR1 and CDR2: SGHAT, FQNNGV. In DNA form, the CDR3 reads TGTGCCAGCAGCTTAGTGTTGGGTGCGGCGGGGGCCCTCTCCTACGAGCAGTACTTC. It specifies CASSLVLGAAGALSYEQYF.

This clone was found once. V gene TRBV4-2 combines with J gene TRBJ2-2; D is perhaps TRBD2 (5 bases). The length of the CDR3 is 16 residues. Germline CDR1 is LGHNA and CDR2 is YNFKEQ. V lost 4 bases, J lost 4 bases, and 16 bases lay in between. The CDR3 sequence is CASSPSWESTTGELFF. For the CDR3, the DNA is TGTGCCAGCAGCCCTAGCTGGGAGTCGACCACCGGGGAGCTGTTTTTT.

This chain connects TRBV30 to TRBJ2-1; TRBD1 might be the D (5 bases). Between the trimmed V and J ends, which lost 3 bases and 6 bases, there was a span of 18 bases. The CDR3 has 15 amino acids. Germline assignment: CDR1 GTSNPN and CDR2 SVGIG (reference sequence). The CDR3 bases are TGTGCCTGGAGCGTCCAAACCAAAGGGGCCAATGAGCAGTTCTTC. Translated: CAWSVQTKGANEQFF.

The chain employs TRBV7-2 and TRBJ2-7, with a tentative D call TRBD1 (5 bases). The CDR3 loop spans 16 amino acids. CDR1 is SGHTA and CDR2 is FQGNSA in the germline V gene. Trimming removed 1 base at V and 0 bases at J, with 13 bases between. CDR3 sequence: CASSLGGGLSSYEQYF. The CDR3 coding sequence is TGTGCCAGCAGCTTAGGGGGCGGTCTTAGCTCCTACGAGCAGTACTTC.

The chain combines TRBV30 with TRBJ2-5; weak D call: TRBD1 (6 bases). Trimming left V 2 bases short and J 2 bases short, with 12 bases between. The CDR3 contains 14 residues. CDR1 is GTSNPN, CDR2 SVGIG, per germline (reference sequence). CDR3 bases: TGTGCCTGGAGTCGTGGGGGCATTCAAGAGACCCAGTACTTC. Translation: CAWSRGGIQETQYF.

The chain joins TRBV10-1 to TRBJ1-3, with a weak D call TRBD1 (5 bases). The CDR3 has 14 residues. V was trimmed by 6 bases and J by 1 base, leaving 10 bases between them. Germline values: CDR1 WNHNN, CDR2 SYGVQD (reference sequence). For the CDR3, the DNA is TGCGCCAGCAGCGACAGCTTTTCTGGAAACACCATATATTTT. Protein product: CASSDSFSGNTIYF.

This clone was observed a single time. This sequence joins TRBV5-1 and TRBJ1-1, with a weak D call TRBD1 (6 bases). This CDR3 has 16 amino acids. The germline CDR1 and CDR2 sequences are SGHRS and YFSETQ. The ends were cut back, 3 bases at V and 6 bases at J, with 21 bases in the middle. This chain's CDR3 is CASSSGHGFRISEAFF. CDR3 bases: TGCGCCAGCAGCTCGGGACATGGTTTCAGAATTTCTGAAGCTTTCTTT.

The V and J genes are TRBV4-2 and TRBJ2-2, with D possibly being TRBD2 (6 bases). The germline V gene encodes CDR1 LGHNA and CDR2 YNFKEQ. Trimming cost V 1 base and J 1 base, with 13 bases left between them. CDR3 size: 17 residues. Written as DNA, the CDR3 is TGTGCCAGCAGCCAAGGTCGTGACGGGGGGAACACCGGGGAGCTGTTTTTT. This gives the protein CASSQGRDGGNTGELFF.

The genes are TRBV29-1 and TRBJ1-2; maybe TRBD1 (5 bases). CDR3 length: 14 residues. Germline V gene lookup returns CDR1 SQVTM and CDR2 ANQGSEA. Trimming took 7 bases from V and 0 from J, leaving 15 bases between them. CDR3 sequence reads: CSGRGSGSNYGYTF. As DNA, the CDR3 is TGCAGCGGACGGGGGTCCGGGTCTAACTATGGCTACACCTTC.

The chain couples TRBV15 to TRBJ2-1; 10 bases fit TRBD2. V was clipped by 0 bases and J by 7 bases; unmatched bases: 6. This CDR3 is 16 amino acids long. Germline CDR1 LNHNV, CDR2 YYDKDF (reference sequence). For the CDR3, the DNA is TGTGCCACCAGCAGAGAGCTAGCGGGAGCAGGGAATGAGCAGTTCTTC. Its protein is CATSRELAGAGNEQFF.

This CDR3 is CASSHNLGWEHTEAFF. The CDR3 DNA follows: TGCGCCAGCAGCCATAATCTTGGGTGGGAGCACACTGAAGCTTTCTTT. V is TRBV4-1 and J is TRBJ1-1; D is undetermined. The CDR3 totals 16 residues. Trimming removed 3 bases from V and 3 bases from J, with 17 bases in between. Germline loops: CDR1 MGHRA, CDR2 YSYEKL.

This chain connects TRBV5-1 to TRBJ2-7, with a possible D match to TRBD2 (5 bases). The V end lost 1 base, the J end lost 5 bases, and 13 bases lay between the germline ends. Germline CDR1 is SGHRS and CDR2 is YFSETQ. CDR3 size: 14 residues. The CDR3 region is CASSLRELMNEQYF. The CDR3 coding sequence is TGCGCCAGCAGCTTGAGGGAGCTGATGAACGAGCAGTACTTC.

The rearrangement uses TRBV5-8 and TRBJ1-4; possibly TRBD1 for D (5 bases). CDR3 length: 14 amino acids. Per the germline V gene, CDR1 is SGHTS and CDR2 is YDEGEE. V lost 4 bases to trimming and J lost 4 bases, with 11 bases between them. In DNA, the CDR3 is TGTGCCAGCAGCCGAGACAGAAGTAATGAAAAACTGTTTTTT. This codes for CASSRDRSNEKLFF.

The rearrangement links TRBV27 to TRBJ2-7, with TRBD2 matching 8 bases. The germline V gene encodes CDR1 MNHEY and CDR2 SMNVEV (reference sequence). Trimming removed 9 bases from V and 2 bases from J; junction bases left unmatched: 12. The CDR3 loop spans 15 amino acids. The CDR3: CASFSPGAGAYEQYF. The CDR3 region has the DNA TGTGCCAGTTTTAGCCCGGGAGCGGGGGCCTACGAGCAGTACTTC.